Sequencing of this T cell receptor (beta chain) was carried out in a study of blood T cell repertoires in COVID-19. Overall study: In each case, the material was cDNA or gDNA derived from T cells, B-cell-depleted T cells, or PBMCs.

Which cohort a participant joined came from the clinical history participants gave. In Cohort 3, a recovered donor had either two negative PCRs, clearance, or symptom resolution. Original processing notes: Reference gene primers were amplified, and this amplification served to estimate nucleated cell counts. Libraries were prepared by immunoSEQ multiplex PCR; TCRdb keeps only in-frame clonotypes and omits some of them. For V, J and clone size, that table is used; D and trimming come from the DNA. The sample holds approximately 180,000 clones, about 78% seen once. From germline, CDR1 is KGHSH and CDR2 LQKENI. There are 14 residues in the CDR3. Deletions cut 4 bases from V and 0 bases from J, with 8 bases between.

The chain couples TRBV18 to TRBJ2-3, with D possibly TRBD2 on 6 matching bases. Sample: PBMCs or T cells enriched from blood (not recorded which). The source is a woman aged 50 to 60 who had recovered from COVID-19. The CDR3 loop is CASSRAGSTDTQYF. CDR3 DNA sequence: TGTGCCAGCTCACGCGCGGGGAGCACAGATACGCAGTATTTT.